Described below is a single T cell receptor (beta chain) sequence and its context. The data are from a study of blood T cell repertoires in COVID-19. Overall study context: Sites across the United States, Italy and Spain contributed samples from acute and convalescent COVID-19. Sources were T cells, B-cell-depleted T cells, or PBMCs; the material itself was cDNA or gDNA.

Original processing notes: Cell counts per sample came from amplifying reference gene primers. Clones were read by immunoSEQ multiplex PCR, and TCRdb kept only the in-frame ones, dropping some. V, J and clone size reflect that table, while D and trimming were determined from the DNA. Among over 150,000 clones listed, more than 75% were seen once. J gave up 4 bases and V 6 bases, and 6 bases lay outside the gene matches. CDR1 is MNHEY, CDR2 SVGAGI, per germline. The CDR3 contains 15 residues. The sequence derives from a man between 60 and 75 years old with COVID-19, enrolled during active disease. The specimen sequenced was peripheral blood. This sequence joins TRBV6-5 and TRBJ2-3; 11 bases agree with TRBD2. The CDR3 loop reads CASSLNSGGADTQYF. In nucleotides, the CDR3 is TGTGCCAGCAGCCTCAATAGCGGGGGGGCAGATACGCAGTATTTT.